This T cell receptor beta chain is drawn from a study of T cell repertoires in cytomegalovirus infection. The CDR3 loop spans 15 amino acids. Germline V lookup: CDR1 SNHLY, CDR2 FYNNEI. V was shortened by 2 bases and J by 1 base, with 11 bases between the two germline ends. TCRdb fed the reads into MiXCR, producing one record per CDR3 protein. Here the sample spans about 220,000 distinct CDR3 sequences, roughly 34% being singletons. On this clonotype: The antigen is not known.

This TCR came from a human donor in good health (CMV status not recorded). Some clones in this sample may be carry-over from other donors' samples. The rearrangement joins TRBV2 to TRBJ1-2, with a weak D call TRBD1 (5 bases). This sample comprised CD8+ T cells from cultured PBMCs, obtained from culture after CMV antigen stimulation. DNA of the CDR3: TGTGCCAGCAGTGAAAAAACGGGGGTTAACTATGGCTACACCTTC. As protein: CASSEKTGVNYGYTF.